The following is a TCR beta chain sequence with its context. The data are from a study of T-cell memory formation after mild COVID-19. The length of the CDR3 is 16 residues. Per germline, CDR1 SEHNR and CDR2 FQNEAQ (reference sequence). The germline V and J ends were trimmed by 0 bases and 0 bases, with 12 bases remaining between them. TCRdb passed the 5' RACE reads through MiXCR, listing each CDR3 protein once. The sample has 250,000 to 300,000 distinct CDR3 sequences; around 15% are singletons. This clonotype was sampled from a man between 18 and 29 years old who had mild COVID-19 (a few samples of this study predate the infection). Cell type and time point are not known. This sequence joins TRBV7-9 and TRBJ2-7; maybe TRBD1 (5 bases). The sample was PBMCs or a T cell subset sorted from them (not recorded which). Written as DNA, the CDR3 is TGTGCCAGCAGCTTAGCGGGCAGGGCTCCCTCCTACGAGCAGTACTTC. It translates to CASSLAGRAPSYEQYF.